Reported below is one TCR beta chain. Its matching antigen is unknown. TCRdb keeps only in-frame clones here, not all; method: immunoSEQ multiplex PCR. The sample includes about 350,000 clones, about 85% of them seen just once. V dropped 6 bases and J dropped 0 bases, with 12 bases sitting between them. This CDR3 is 15 amino acids long. CDR1 and CDR2 (germline): MNHEY, SVGAGI. These data come from a study of Ad26.COV2.S vaccination and SARS-CoV-2 variants. Study outcomes and limitations: The TCR breadth and depth analyses may have produced an underestimate of total T cell responses.

The treatment: roughly 18 received Ad26.COV2.S at low or high dose, single or two shots; a few received placebo; per-sample allocation not given. At day 63 after the first vaccine or placebo injection, samples were drawn. The V gene is TRBV6-5, the J gene TRBJ1-3; D is uncertain. The material sequenced was peripheral blood, taken in a trial of Ad26.COV2.S vaccine versus placebo. This clonotype was obtained from a person aged 18 to 65 who received the Ad26.COV2.S COVID-19 vaccine or a placebo. This chain's CDR3 is CASSRGFSSGNTIYF. CDR3 DNA sequence: TGTGCCAGCAGCAGAGGGTTTAGCTCTGGAAACACCATATATTTT.